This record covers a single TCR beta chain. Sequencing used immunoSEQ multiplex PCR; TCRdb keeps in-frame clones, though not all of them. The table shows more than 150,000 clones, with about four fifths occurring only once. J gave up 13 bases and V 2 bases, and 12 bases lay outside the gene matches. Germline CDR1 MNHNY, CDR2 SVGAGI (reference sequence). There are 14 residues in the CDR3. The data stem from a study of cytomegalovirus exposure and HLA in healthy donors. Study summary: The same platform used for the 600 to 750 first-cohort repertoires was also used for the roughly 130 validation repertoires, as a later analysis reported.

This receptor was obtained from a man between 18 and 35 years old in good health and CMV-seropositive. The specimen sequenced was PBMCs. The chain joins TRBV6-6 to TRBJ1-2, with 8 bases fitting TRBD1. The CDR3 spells CASSYRAMTGDGTF. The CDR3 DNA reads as TGTGCCAGCAGTTACCGGGCGATGACAGGGGACGGCACCTTC.